Listed below are T cell receptor beta chains from one sample, sequenced in a study of cytomegalovirus exposure and HLA in healthy donors. Assay: immunoSEQ multiplex PCR; the TCRdb copy retains only in-frame clones and omits some. Among over 150,000 clones, about 79% were seen once, and the ten largest hold roughly 0.095%. The sample comprised PBMCs. All receptors come from a boy aged 2 to 10 in good health and CMV-seronegative. Each CDR3 is given with its conserved first and last residue. Fields, in order: J gene, V gene, clone size, D gene, CDR3 protein, CDR3 DNA. The D gene is left open where the match is weak. Size tells how often a clone was seen (once, few, many) or the class of an expanded clone, and some rows leave it out.

TRBJ1-1 TRBV4-1 - - CASSLESGGWEMNTEAFF TGCGCCAGCAGTCTGGAGTCGGGGGGTTGGGAAATGAACACTGAAGCTTTCTTT
TRBJ1-1 TRBV2 few TRBD1 CASRAPGGGNTEAFF TGTGCCAGCAGGGCGCCAGGGGGCGGGAACACTGAAGCTTTCTTT
TRBJ1-6 TRBV7-2 - - CASSSSLVASIKRSPLHF TGTGCCAGCAGCTCTAGTCTTGTCGCGTCAATCAAAAGGTCACCCCTCCACTTT
TRBJ2-7 TRBV4-1 - TRBD1 CASSHKTGDEQYF TGCGCCAGCAGCCATAAGACAGGGGACGAGCAGTACTTC
TRBJ1-1 TRBV2 - - CASRRRDTEAFF TGTGCCAGCAGACGGAGGGACACTGAAGCTTTCTTT
TRBJ2-1 TRBV19 once TRBD2 CASSYGGDYNEQFF TGTGCCAGTAGTTACGGGGGGGACTACAATGAGCAGTTCTTC
TRBJ2-3 TRBV5-1 - - CASSFSTVTDTQYF TGCGCCAGCAGCTTCTCGACAGTTACAGATACGCAGTATTTT
TRBJ1-3 TRBV4-3 - - CASSQYVGTQKSGNTIYF TGCGCCAGCAGCCAGTATGTCGGGACACAAAAGAGCGGAAACACCATATATTTT
TRBJ2-2 TRBV2 - TRBD2 CASGGGSGGPGTGELFF TGTGCCAGTGGAGGGGGTAGCGGGGGGCCGGGGACCGGGGAGCTGTTTTTT
TRBJ1-1 TRBV4-3 - - CASSTVPFRGGNTEAFF TGCGCCAGCAGCACCGTCCCATTTAGGGGCGGGAACACTGAAGCTTTCTTT
TRBJ2-3 TRBV18 - - CASSPLQSTDTQYF TGTGCCAGCTCACCACTCCAGAGCACAGATACGCAGTATTTT
TRBJ1-5 TRBV7-9 - TRBD1 CASSSGDRGVIDQPQHF TGTGCCAGCAGCTCGGGGGACAGGGGAGTAATTGATCAGCCCCAGCATTTT
TRBJ2-3 TRBV4-2 - - CASSQDPGEPWDTQYF TGTGCCAGCAGCCAAGATCCAGGGGAGCCTTGGGATACGCAGTATTTT
TRBJ1-5 TRBV27 - TRBD1 CASKADRGHQPQHF TGTGCCAGCAAAGCAGACAGGGGGCATCAGCCCCAGCATTTT
TRBJ2-7 TRBV7-9 once - CASSLASPYEQYF TGTGCCAGCAGTCTAGCAAGTCCCTACGAGCAGTACTTC
TRBJ1-2 TRBV6-5 - TRBD1 CASSYSTGGYGYTF TGTGCCAGCAGTTACTCGACAGGGGGATATGGCTACACCTTC
TRBJ2-7 TRBV7-2 - - CASSLGPGIYEQYF TGTGCCAGCAGCTTAGGTCCAGGGATCTACGAGCAGTACTTC
TRBJ1-2 TRBV5-6 - - CASSSPPWRERYGYTF TGTGCCAGCAGCTCCCCACCCTGGAGGGAACGCTATGGCTACACCTTC
TRBJ1-2 TRBV10-3 - TRBD1 CAISAGQGGGYTF TGTGCCATCAGTGCGGGACAGGGAGGTGGCTACACCTTC
TRBJ2-1 TRBV5-4 - TRBD2 CASSLELRGGINEQFF TGTGCCAGCAGCTTGGAATTGCGGGGGGGCATTAATGAGCAGTTCTTC